Given below is one T cell receptor (beta chain) in context. What it recognizes is unknown. This may stem from a read error, because a much larger clone lies one nucleotide away. These data originate in a study of Graves' ophthalmopathy and Graves' hyperthyroidism. The CDR3 covers 19 residues. The trim removed 1 base at V and 5 bases at J, leaving 14 bases unmatched. CDR1 is SGHVS, CDR2 FQNEAQ, per germline. The authors amplified TCR beta CDR3 regions from RNA transcripts. RT-PCR in the first round used HTBI primers; a second-round multiplex PCR followed. MiXCR, run by TCRdb on the multiplex PCR reads, gives a single entry per CDR3 protein. The table lists 580,000 or so distinct CDR3 sequences, under 45% of them singletons, with 3.5% to 5% in the top ten. Study-wide points: A classifier, a 13-signature model, separated ophthalmopathy from stable hyperthyroidism with approximately 88% sensitivity and 65% to 83% specificity.

This chain uses TRBV7-8 with TRBJ2-2, with TRBD2 identical over 9 bases. Sequences were obtained from peripheral blood or thyroid tissue (not recorded which). The sequence came from an adult man with Graves' hyperthyroidism. CDR3 nucleotide sequence: TGTGCCAGCAGCTTAGTCCCAACACTGGCGGGAGGGAGGACCGGGGAGCTGTTTTTT. This encodes CASSLVPTLAGGRTGELFF. Using reference TRBV7-8 and TRBJ2-2 for the parts outside the CDR3, the full variable domain is GAGVSQSPRYKVAKRGQDVALRCDPISGHVSLFWYQQALGQGPEFLTYFQNEAQLDKSGLPSDRFFAERPEGSVSTLKIQRTQQEDSAVYLCASSLVPTLAGGRTGELFFGEGSRLTVL.